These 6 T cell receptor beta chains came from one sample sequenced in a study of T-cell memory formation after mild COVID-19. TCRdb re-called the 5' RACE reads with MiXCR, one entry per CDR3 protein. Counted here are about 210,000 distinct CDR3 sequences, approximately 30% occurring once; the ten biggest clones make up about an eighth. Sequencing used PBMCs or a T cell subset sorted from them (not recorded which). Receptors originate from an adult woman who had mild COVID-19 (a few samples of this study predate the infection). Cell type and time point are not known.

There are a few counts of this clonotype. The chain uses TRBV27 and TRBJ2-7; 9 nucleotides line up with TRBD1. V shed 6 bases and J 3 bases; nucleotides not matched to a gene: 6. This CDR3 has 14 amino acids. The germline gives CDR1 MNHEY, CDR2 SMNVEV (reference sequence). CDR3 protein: CASRDRGVYYEQYF. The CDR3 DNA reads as TGTGCCAGCAGGGACAGGGGCGTGTACTACGAGCAGTACTTC.

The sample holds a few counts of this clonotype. As DNA, the CDR3 is TGTGCCAGCAGCCCGGGACGATTCGGTAATCAGCCCCAGCATTTT. This codes for CASSPGRFGNQPQHF. The chain has TRBV7-9 and TRBJ1-5; tentative D call: TRBD1 (5 bases). V gave up 5 bases and J gave up 4 bases, with 15 bases separating them. The CDR3 contains 15 residues. Per the germline V gene, CDR1 is SEHNR and CDR2 is FQNEAQ (reference sequence).

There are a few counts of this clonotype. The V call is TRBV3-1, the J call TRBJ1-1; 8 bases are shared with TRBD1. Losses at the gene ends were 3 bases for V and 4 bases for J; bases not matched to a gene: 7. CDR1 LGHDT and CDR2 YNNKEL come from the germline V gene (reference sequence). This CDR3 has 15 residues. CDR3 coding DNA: TGTGCCAGCAGCCATTCAGGGGGCCGCGGCACTGAAGCTTTCTTT. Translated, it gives CASSHSGGRGTEAFF. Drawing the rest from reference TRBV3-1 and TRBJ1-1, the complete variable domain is DTAVSQTPKYLVTQMGNDKSIKCEQNLGHDTMYWYKQDSKKFLKIMFSYNNKELIINETVPNRFSPKSPDKAHLNLHINSLELGDSAVYFCASSHSGGRGTEAFFGQGTRLTVV.

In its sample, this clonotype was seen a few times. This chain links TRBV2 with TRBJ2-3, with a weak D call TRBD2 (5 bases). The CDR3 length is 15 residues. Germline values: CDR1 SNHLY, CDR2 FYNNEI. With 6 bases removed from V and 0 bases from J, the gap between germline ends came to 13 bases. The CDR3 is CASRSQDFSTDTQYF. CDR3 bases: TGTGCCAGCAGAAGCCAGGACTTCAGCACAGATACGCAGTATTTT.

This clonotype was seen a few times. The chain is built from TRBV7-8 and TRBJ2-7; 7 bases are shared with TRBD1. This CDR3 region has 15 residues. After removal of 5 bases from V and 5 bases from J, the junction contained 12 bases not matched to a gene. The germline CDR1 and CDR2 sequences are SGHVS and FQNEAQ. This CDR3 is CASSLPTGSFNEQYF. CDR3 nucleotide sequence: TGTGCCAGCAGCCTACCGACAGGGAGTTTTAACGAGCAGTACTTC.

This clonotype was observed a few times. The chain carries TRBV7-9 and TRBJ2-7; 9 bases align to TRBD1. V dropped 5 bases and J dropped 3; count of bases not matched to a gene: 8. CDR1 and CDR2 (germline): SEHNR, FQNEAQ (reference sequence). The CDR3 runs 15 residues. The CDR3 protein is CASSPGQGLHYEQYF. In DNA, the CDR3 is TGTGCCAGCAGCCCAGGACAGGGGCTACACTACGAGCAGTACTTC.